The clone carrying this TCR beta chain has just one count. Being off target in a library aimed at alpha chains, this beta chain has a size of little meaning. Trimming took off 2 bases at V and 15 bases at J, with 17 bases between the two ends. CDR3 length: 13 amino acids. CDR1 and CDR2 from the germline V gene are MNHEY and SVGAGI. MiXCR was run by TCRdb on the RT-PCR reads, yielding one entry per CDR3 protein. Altogether about 6,500 distinct CDR3 sequences are present, 80% to 95% being singletons, with the ten largest covering roughly 8%. The clonotype comes from a female donor in good health, serving as a healthy control. The chain uses TRBV6-5 and TRBJ2-1; TRBD1 is a possible D gene (5 bases). Sequenced material: memory CD4+ T cells from blood. The DNA for the CDR3 is TGTGCCAGCAGTTACGGTTGGACATCCGGCGCGTTCTTC. Its translation: CASSYGWTSGAFF.